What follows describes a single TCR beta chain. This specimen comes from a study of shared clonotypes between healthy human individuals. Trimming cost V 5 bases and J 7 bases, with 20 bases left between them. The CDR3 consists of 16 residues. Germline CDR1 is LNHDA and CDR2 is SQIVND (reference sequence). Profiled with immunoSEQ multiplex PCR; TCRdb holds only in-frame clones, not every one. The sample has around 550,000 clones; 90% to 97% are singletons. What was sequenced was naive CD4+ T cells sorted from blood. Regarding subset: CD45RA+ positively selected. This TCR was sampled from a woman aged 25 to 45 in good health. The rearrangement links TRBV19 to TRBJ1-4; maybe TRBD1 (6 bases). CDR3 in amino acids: CASSVGALRMFEKLFF. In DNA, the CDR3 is TGTGCCAGTAGTGTGGGGGCGTTGCGGATGTTTGAAAAACTGTTTTTT.